This passage covers 14 T cell receptor beta chains from one sample sequenced in a study of T cells after yellow fever vaccination. MiXCR, applied by TCRdb to the 5' RACE reads, yields one record per CDR3 protein. This table holds about 85,000 distinct CDR3 sequences, approximately 12% found once. The sequencing used CD8+ T cells not binding an NS4B(214-222) dextramer, sorted from PBMCs, collected roughly 23 days after the first yellow fever vaccination. All receptors come from a young man who received the YFV17D yellow fever vaccine.

Remarks on this clonotype: Sequence at one end of the junction differs from germline and may be a read error. The V gene is TRBV6-1, the J gene TRBJ2-1; D assignment may be TRBD1 or TRBD2 (5 bases each). This CDR3 contains 9 residues. Germline-derived CDR1 and CDR2 are MNHNS and SASEGT. DNA of the CDR3: TGTGCCAGCAGTGAAGCGGGGGAATTC. Amino acids: CASSEAGEF.

The CDR3 coding sequence is TGCAGTGCTAGAGTTTTGCGGGGGGCCGTGGCAGATACGCAGTATTTT. Protein: CSARVLRGAVADTQYF. The J gene is TRBJ2-3, the V gene TRBV20-1, with 8 bases fitting TRBD2. Germline V CDR1 and CDR2: DFQATT, SNEGSKA (reference sequence). The CDR3 has 16 amino acids. V gave up 1 base and J gave up 4 bases; unmatched junction bases: 10.

The chain combines TRBV28 with TRBJ2-1; tentative D call: TRBD2 (6 bases). Trimming cost V 3 bases and J 0 bases, with 9 bases left between them. The CDR3 covers 15 residues. Germline assignment: CDR1 MDHEN and CDR2 SYDVKM. The CDR3 coding sequence is TGTGCCAGCAGTTTGGAGGGGTACTCCTACAATGAGCAGTTCTTC. The encoded protein is CASSLEGYSYNEQFF. Full variable domain (missing parts from reference TRBV28 and TRBJ2-1): DVKVTQSSRYLVKRTGEKVFLECVQDMDHENMFWYRQDPGLGLRLIYFSYDVKMKEKGDIPEGYSVSREKKERFSLILESASTNQTSMYLCASSLEGYSYNEQFFGPGTRLTVL.

This clonotype came up a few times. This chain uses TRBV19 with TRBJ1-2, with D possibly matching TRBD1 (5 bases). This CDR3 is 15 amino acids long. V lost 6 bases, J lost 3 bases, and 17 bases lay in between. Germline CDR1 LNHDA, CDR2 SQIVND (reference sequence). CDR3 loop: CASSQHFGAYYGYTF. CDR3 nucleotides: TGTGCCAGTAGCCAGCACTTTGGGGCTTACTATGGCTACACCTTC. The full variable domain, its missing parts supplied by reference TRBV19 and TRBJ1-2, is DGGITQSPKYLFRKEGQNVTLSCEQNLNHDAMYWYRQDPGQGLRLIYYSQIVNDFQKGDIAEGYSVSREKKESFPLTVTSAQKNPTAFYLCASSQHFGAYYGYTFGSGTRLTVV.

This chain links TRBV3-1 with TRBJ2-1, with D perhaps TRBD2 (5 bases). CDR3 length equals 15 residues. Germline V CDR1 and CDR2: LGHDT, YNNKEL (reference sequence). Trimming left V 6 bases short and J 0 bases short, with 12 bases between. CDR3 bases: TGTGCCAGCAGACCCAGCGGTAGCTCCTACAATGAGCAGTTCTTC. The encoded protein is CASRPSGSSYNEQFF.

In its sample, this clonotype was seen a few times. The V gene is TRBV12-3 or TRBV12-4, the J gene TRBJ1-1; D not resolved. The CDR3 sequence is 14 residues long. V was trimmed by 6 bases and J by 0 bases, leaving 11 bases between them. CDR3 in DNA: TGTGCCAGCAGCCCGGACGGCATGAACACTGAAGCTTTCTTT. Translated: CASSPDGMNTEAFF.

This clonotype was seen only a few times. V gene TRBV29-1 combines with J gene TRBJ1-1; no clear D. The V end lost 4 bases, the J end lost 5 bases, and 14 bases lay between the germline ends. Germline V gene lookup returns CDR1 SQVTM and CDR2 ANQGSEA. The CDR3 has 13 amino acids. The CDR3 loop is CSVVGSGITEAFF. As DNA, the CDR3 is TGCAGCGTTGTTGGCAGTGGAATAACTGAAGCTTTCTTT.

This chain connects TRBV9 to TRBJ1-6; TRBD1 aligns across 7 bases. This CDR3 is 15 amino acids long. Trimming at V came to 4 bases and at J to 7 bases, leaving 8 bases not matched to a gene. The germline V gene has CDR1 SGDLS and CDR2 YYNGEE. The CDR3 reads CASSPRDRLNSPLHF. CDR3 nucleotides: TGTGCCAGCAGCCCCCGGGACAGATTAAATTCACCCCTCCACTTT.

This clonotype was seen many times. The V gene is TRBV7-6, the J gene TRBJ2-1; 8 bases match TRBD2. In germline, CDR1 is SGHVS, CDR2 FNYEAQ. V was pared by 6 bases and J by 9 bases, with 7 bases of the junction left unmatched. The CDR3 runs 13 residues. The CDR3 loop is CASRSGTSREQFF. The CDR3, as DNA: TGTGCCAGCAGATCCGGGACTAGTCGTGAGCAGTTCTTC.

In its sample, this clonotype was seen a few times. The rearrangement links TRBV7-3 to TRBJ2-1; 10 bases map to TRBD1. Germline trimming cut 5 bases from V and 4 bases from J; bases unmatched to any gene: 5. CDR1 is SGHTA, CDR2 FQGTGA, per germline. The CDR3 loop spans 15 amino acids. CDR3 sequence (DNA): TGTGCCAGCAGCGGGCGGACAGGGGGGTACAATGAGCAGTTCTTC. It codes for CASSGRTGGYNEQFF.

The chain uses TRBV5-5 and TRBJ2-5; D is ambiguous. The germline V gene encodes CDR1 SGHKS and CDR2 YYEKEE (reference sequence). CDR3 length equals 11 residues. V shed 4 bases and J shed 4 bases, with 5 bases lying between them. CDR3 nucleotide sequence: TGTGCCAGCAGCCATAGAGAGACCCAGTACTTC. This encodes CASSHRETQYF.

The chain is built from TRBV4-3 and TRBJ1-4; tentative D call: TRBD1 (5 bases). CDR1 and CDR2 from the germline V gene are LGHNA and YSLEER. The CDR3 totals 17 residues. V lost 3 bases and J lost 0, with 14 bases in between. The CDR3 here is CASSHVARVATNEKLFF. In nucleotides, the CDR3 is TGCGCCAGCAGCCACGTCGCCAGGGTTGCAACTAATGAAAAACTGTTTTTT.

The V gene is TRBV30, the J gene TRBJ2-5; D is possibly TRBD1 (5 bases). The CDR3 has 14 amino acids. Germline V lookup: CDR1 GTSNPN, CDR2 SVGIG (reference sequence). Between the trimmed V and J ends, which lost 0 bases and 5 bases, there was a span of 13 bases. This CDR3 reads CAWSVGAGQETQYF. As DNA, the CDR3 is TGTGCCTGGAGTGTAGGGGCAGGGCAGGAGACCCAGTACTTC.

This clonotype was picked up a small number of times. V gene TRBV4-2 combines with J gene TRBJ2-6; 8 nucleotides agree with TRBD1. Looked up from germline, CDR1 is LGHNA and CDR2 is YNFKEQ. This CDR3 region has 19 residues. Unmatched junction bases numbered 12, after V lost 1 base and J lost 4 bases. The CDR3 is CASSQVRDRSLLGANVLTF. CDR3 nucleotide sequence: TGTGCCAGCAGCCAAGTCCGGGACAGGTCGCTACTGGGGGCCAACGTCCTGACTTTC.